This T cell receptor beta chain is from a study of control samples from healthy donors and cancer patients. TCRdb's copy holds only in-frame clones and misses some; the assay was immunoSEQ multiplex PCR. The data show 120,000 to 150,000 clones, roughly nine tenths seen once. The J segment lost 4 bases and the V segment lost 3 bases, leaving 5 bases of the junction unmatched. There are 15 residues in the CDR3. Germline V gene sequence: CDR1 MNHNS, CDR2 SASEGT. This chain links TRBV6-1 with TRBJ2-3; TRBD2 matches 9 bases. What was sequenced was blood. This receptor was identified in a woman in her twenties or thirties in good health. The CDR3 DNA reads TGTGCCAGCAGTGAGCTTGCGGGAGGGCCAGATACGCAGTATTTT. Translated: CASSELAGGPDTQYF.